This TCR beta chain originates from a study of CD8+ T cells in alopecia areata (dated 2018 in TCRdb). A note on the overall study: The study used high-throughput TCRbeta sequencing to examine T cell clonal expansion in alopecia areata, in both the C3H/HeJ mouse model and human patients. In humans, TCRbeta sequencing was performed on scalp tissue and on sorted CD4+ and CD8+ peripheral blood T cells from healthy controls and from patients with patchy or totalis/universalis alopecia areata. Scalp clonality was compared among normal scalp (n=4), patchy alopecia areata scalp (n=8), and alopecia totalis/universalis scalp (n=8). RNA was obtained with the PAXgene miRNA kit for fixed scalp, the miRNeasy kit for PBMCs, and the RNeasy kit for mouse skin. Amplification of TCRbeta CDR3 regions was done by immunoSEQ multiplex PCR using 35 Vbeta forward primers and 13 Jbeta reverse primers. The full study reports these points: Compared with normal scalp, lesional scalp, particularly in alopecia totalis/universalis, had higher clonality and more expanded CD8+ clones, which suggests antigenic drive. Compared with mice, TCR sequences shared between patients were less clear, possibly partly because of HLA diversity across the patient population. Unlike mouse skin, which is dominated by gammadelta T cells, normal human skin has resident alphabeta T cells that are also sequenced, and this complicates analysis of the scalp TCR repertoire.

Libraries were built with the immunoSEQ multiplex PCR assay. To provide template for TCR sequencing, every sample had RNA extracted and reverse transcribed into cDNA. First-strand cDNA was synthesized using SuperScript III with a 2:1 mix of oligo-dT and random hexamers. Amplification bias was assessed with a synthetic immune receptor repertoire, and residual bias was removed computationally. As for the original processing: Raw reads were preprocessed for error removal, and CDR3 was defined according to IMGT conventions as running from the conserved cysteine to phenylalanine. To get clonality, Shannon entropy was normalized by log2 of the number of productive unique TCRs and the result was subtracted from 1. Whether scalp clones were CD4 or CD8 was inferred by matching scalp TCRbeta sequences against CD4 and CD8 repertoires sorted from blood. Here the immuneACCESS table is served through TCRdb, limited to in-frame sequences with V and J called. Missing clones are a known gap in these copies; in checked studies unresolved V genes cover under half, and the rest lacks a known reason. V and J calls and clone size follow that table, whereas D and trimming were derived from the DNA. This sample has about 110,000 clones in its table, and approximately 50% of those were observed once. Over 20% of the sample lies in the top ten.

Taken from cysteine to phenylalanine, the CDR3 has 14 residues. The only DNA kept is the CDR3, 42 bases in frame from the first base. CDR1 and CDR2 are drawn from the germline V gene: MDHEN, SYDVKM. The V end loses 7 bases and the J end loses 0 bases, and a stretch of 13 bases separates them. Lesional scalp punch biopsies and peripheral blood were collected from alopecia areata patients. PBMCs were separated by density centrifugation and stained for CD3, CD4 and CD8, after which CD4+ and CD8+ T cells were sorted on a FACSAria. As part of a multicenter biomarker study, untreated alopecia areata patients were recruited. In several patients from the biomarker study, blood CD8+ T cells were sorted further into NKG2D-low and NKG2D-high fractions. With regard to this clone: The clone's antigen remains unknown. Within one base of it there is no much larger clone, and no base qualities were kept.

This sequence uses TRBV28 and TRBJ2-7; a tentative D match to TRBD2 spans 5 bases. The TCR comes from a human donor with alopecia areata. Sequenced sample: NKG2D-low CD8+ T cells sorted from blood. Taken with the paper, the label for cell subset or site translates to: sorted CD8+ NKG2D-low blood T cells. The DNA sequence is given as TGTGCCAGCAAGATAGGACTCGTCTCCTACGAGCAGTACTTC. It specifies CASKIGLVSYEQYF.